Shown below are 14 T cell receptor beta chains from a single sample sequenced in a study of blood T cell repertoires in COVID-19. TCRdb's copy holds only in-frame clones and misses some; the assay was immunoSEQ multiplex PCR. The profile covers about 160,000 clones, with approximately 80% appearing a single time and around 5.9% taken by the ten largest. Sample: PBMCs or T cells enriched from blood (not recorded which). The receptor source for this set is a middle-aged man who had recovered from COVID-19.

The CDR3 reads CASSLLAGGYEQYF. The CDR3 region has the DNA TGTGCCAGCAGCTTACTAGCAGGGGGCTACGAGCAGTACTTC. The rearrangement joins TRBV7-9 to TRBJ2-7; 7 positions match TRBD1. Germline V gene data show CDR1 as SEHNR and CDR2 as FQNEAQ (reference sequence). V dropped 2 bases and J dropped 3; count of bases not matched to a gene: 4. The CDR3 sequence is 14 residues long.

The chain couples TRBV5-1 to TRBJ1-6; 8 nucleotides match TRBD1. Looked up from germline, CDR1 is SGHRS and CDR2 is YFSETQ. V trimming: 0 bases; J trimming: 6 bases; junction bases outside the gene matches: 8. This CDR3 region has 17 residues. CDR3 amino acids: CASSLGMTDRANSPLHF. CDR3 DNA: TGCGCCAGCAGCTTGGGTATGACGGACAGGGCTAATTCACCCCTCCACTTT.

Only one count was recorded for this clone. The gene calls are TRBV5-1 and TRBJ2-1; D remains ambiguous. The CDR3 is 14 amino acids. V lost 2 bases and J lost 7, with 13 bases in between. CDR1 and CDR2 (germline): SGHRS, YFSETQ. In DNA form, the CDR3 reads TGCGCCAGCAGCTTTGGCTCAAAAGCGAATGAGCAGTTCTTC. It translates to CASSFGSKANEQFF. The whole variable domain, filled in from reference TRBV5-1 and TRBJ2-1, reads KAGVTQTPRYLIKTRGQQVTLSCSPISGHRSVSWYQQTPGQGLQFLFEYFSETQRNKGNFPGRFSGRQFSNSRSEMNVSTLELGDSALYLCASSFGSKANEQFFGPGTRLTVL.

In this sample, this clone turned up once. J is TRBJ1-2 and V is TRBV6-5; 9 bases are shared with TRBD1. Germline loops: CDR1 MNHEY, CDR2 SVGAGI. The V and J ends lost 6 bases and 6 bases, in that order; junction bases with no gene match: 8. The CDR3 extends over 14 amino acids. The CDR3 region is CASRSTGGPDGYTF. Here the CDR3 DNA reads TGTGCCAGCAGGTCCACAGGGGGCCCTGATGGCTACACCTTC.

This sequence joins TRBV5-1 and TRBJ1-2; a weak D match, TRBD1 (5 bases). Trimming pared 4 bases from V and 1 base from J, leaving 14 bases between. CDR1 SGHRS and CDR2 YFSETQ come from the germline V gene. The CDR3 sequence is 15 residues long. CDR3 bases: TGCGCCAGCAGCCGGACATTGAACGATAACTATGGCTACACCTTC. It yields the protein CASSRTLNDNYGYTF.

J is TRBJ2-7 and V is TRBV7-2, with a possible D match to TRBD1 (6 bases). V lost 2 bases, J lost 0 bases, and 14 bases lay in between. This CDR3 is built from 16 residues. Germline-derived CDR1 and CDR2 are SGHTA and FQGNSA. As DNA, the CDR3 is TGTGCCAGCAGCTTACCCCTACAGGGTAGCTCCTACGAGCAGTACTTC. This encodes CASSLPLQGSSYEQYF.

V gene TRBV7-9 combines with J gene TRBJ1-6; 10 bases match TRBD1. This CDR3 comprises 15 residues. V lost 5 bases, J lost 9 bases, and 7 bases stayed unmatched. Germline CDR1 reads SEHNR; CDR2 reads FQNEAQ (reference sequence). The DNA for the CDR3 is TGTGCCAGCAGCAGACGACAGGGGGCCGCTTCACCCCTCCACTTT. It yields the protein CASSRRQGAASPLHF.

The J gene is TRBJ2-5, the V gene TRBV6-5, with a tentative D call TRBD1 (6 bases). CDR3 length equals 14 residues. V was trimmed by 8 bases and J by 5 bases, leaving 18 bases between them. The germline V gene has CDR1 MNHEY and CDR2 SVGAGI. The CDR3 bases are TGTGCCAGCGAGACGGGACATTCCCTTGAGACCCAGTACTTC. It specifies CASETGHSLETQYF.

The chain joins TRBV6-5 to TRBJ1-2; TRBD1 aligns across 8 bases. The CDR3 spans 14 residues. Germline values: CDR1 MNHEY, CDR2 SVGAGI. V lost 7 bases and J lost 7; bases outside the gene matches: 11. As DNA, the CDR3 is TGTGCCAGCATATCGGACGGACAGGGAGGTGGCTACACCTTC. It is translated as CASISDGQGGGYTF.

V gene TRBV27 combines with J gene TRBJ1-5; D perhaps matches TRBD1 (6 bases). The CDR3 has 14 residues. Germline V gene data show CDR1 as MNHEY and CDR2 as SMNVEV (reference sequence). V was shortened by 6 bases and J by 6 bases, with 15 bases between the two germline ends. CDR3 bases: TGTGCCAGCAGCCAAGGGGGTGTGGGTCAGCCCCAGCATTTT. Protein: CASSQGGVGQPQHF.

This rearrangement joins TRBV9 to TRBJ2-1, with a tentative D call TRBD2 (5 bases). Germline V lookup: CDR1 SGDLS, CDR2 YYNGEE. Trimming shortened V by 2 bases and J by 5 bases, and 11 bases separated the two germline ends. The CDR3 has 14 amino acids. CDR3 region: CASSVGGLDNEQFF. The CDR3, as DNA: TGTGCCAGCAGCGTCGGAGGACTGGACAATGAGCAGTTCTTC.

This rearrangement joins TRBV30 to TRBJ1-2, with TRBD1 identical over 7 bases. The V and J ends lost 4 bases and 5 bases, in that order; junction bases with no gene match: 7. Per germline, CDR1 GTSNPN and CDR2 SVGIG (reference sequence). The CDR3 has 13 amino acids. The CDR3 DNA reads TGTGCCTGGAAGGACAGGTTCGGGTATGGCTACACCTTC. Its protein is CAWKDRFGYGYTF.

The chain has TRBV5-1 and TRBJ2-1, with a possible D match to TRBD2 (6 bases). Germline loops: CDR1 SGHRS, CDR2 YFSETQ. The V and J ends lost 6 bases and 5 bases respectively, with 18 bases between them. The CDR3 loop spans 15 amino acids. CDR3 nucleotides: TGCGCCAGCAACTCGGCCGGGGGATTCCACAATGAGCAGTTCTTC. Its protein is CASNSAGGFHNEQFF.

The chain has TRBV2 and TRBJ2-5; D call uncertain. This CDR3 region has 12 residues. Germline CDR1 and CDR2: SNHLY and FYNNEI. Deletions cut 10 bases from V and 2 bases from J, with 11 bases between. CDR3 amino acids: CATNLDQETQYF. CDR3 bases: TGTGCCACGAATCTAGATCAAGAGACCCAGTACTTC.